This TCR beta chain was identified during a study of T-cell reconstitution after alpha-beta-depleted transplantation in children. Overall study findings and caveats: It was newly produced T cells that mostly accounted for T-cell counts and diversity one year after transplant. Reportedly, alpha-beta T cells present about two months post-transplant originated from several hundred expanded clones of graft origin.

CDR1 is SGHVS and CDR2 is FQNEAQ in the germline V gene. Trimming took off 0 bases at V and 0 bases at J, with 12 bases between the two ends. The CDR3 spans 17 residues. This clonotype showed up just a few times. Its target is unknown. Molecular barcoding with unique molecular identifiers was used for the TCRbeta library. A single record per CDR3 protein comes from TCRdb applying MiXCR to the PCR reads. The table shows more than 75,000 distinct CDR3 sequences, with roughly a quarter occurring only once. The chain couples TRBV7-8 to TRBJ1-5; D might be TRBD1 (6 bases). Sequenced here: PBMCs, sampled before TCRalphabeta/CD19-depleted stem cell transplant. The TCR originated in a boy aged 2 to 9 with acute lymphoblastic leukemia, due to receive a stem cell transplant. In DNA, the CDR3 is TGTGCCAGCAGCTTAGCGGGGGGGGCATATAGCAATCAGCCCCAGCATTTT. The encoded protein is CASSLAGGAYSNQPQHF.